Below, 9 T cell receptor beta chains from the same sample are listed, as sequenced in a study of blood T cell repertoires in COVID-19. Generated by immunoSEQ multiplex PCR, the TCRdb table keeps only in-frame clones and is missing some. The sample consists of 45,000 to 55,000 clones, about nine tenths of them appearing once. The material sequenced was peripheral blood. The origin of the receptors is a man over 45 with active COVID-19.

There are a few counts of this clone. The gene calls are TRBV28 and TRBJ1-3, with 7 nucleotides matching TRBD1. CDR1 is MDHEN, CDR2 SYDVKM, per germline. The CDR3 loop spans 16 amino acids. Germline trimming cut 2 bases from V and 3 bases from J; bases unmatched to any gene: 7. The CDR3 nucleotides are TGTGCCAGCAGTTTACAGGGGGAATTAAGTGGAAACACCATATATTTT. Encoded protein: CASSLQGELSGNTIYF.

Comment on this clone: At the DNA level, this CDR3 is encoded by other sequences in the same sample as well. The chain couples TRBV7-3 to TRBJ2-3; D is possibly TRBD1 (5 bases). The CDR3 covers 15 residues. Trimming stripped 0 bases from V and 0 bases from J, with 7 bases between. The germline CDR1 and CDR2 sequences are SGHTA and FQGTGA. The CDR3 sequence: CASSLTGASTDTQYF. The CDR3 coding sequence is TGTGCCAGCAGCTTAACAGGGGCTAGCACAGATACGCAGTATTTT.

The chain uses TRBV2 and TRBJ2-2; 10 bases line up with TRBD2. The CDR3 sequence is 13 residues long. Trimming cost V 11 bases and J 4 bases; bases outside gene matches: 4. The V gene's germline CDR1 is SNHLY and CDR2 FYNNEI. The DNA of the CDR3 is TGTGCCCCCGGGACTAGCGTCACCGGGGAGCTGTTTTTT. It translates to CAPGTSVTGELFF.

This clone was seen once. DNA of the CDR3: TGTGCCAGCAGTGAAATCGGTCGACAGGGCAATTACGAGCAGTACTTC. Amino acid sequence: CASSEIGRQGNYEQYF. This chain connects TRBV2 to TRBJ2-7, with TRBD1 identical over 7 bases. The J segment lost 4 bases and the V segment lost 2 bases, leaving 11 bases of the junction unmatched. CDR3 size: 16 residues. Germline values: CDR1 SNHLY, CDR2 FYNNEI.

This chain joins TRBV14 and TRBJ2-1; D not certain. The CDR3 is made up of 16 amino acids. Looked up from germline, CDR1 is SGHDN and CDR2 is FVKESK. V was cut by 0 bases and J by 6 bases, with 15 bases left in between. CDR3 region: CASSQDVSWALNEQFF. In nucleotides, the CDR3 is TGTGCCAGCAGCCAAGACGTCAGTTGGGCACTCAATGAGCAGTTCTTC. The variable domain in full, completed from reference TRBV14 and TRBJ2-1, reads EAGVTQFPSHSVIEKGQTVTLRCDPISGHDNLYWYRRVMGKEIKFLLHFVKESKQDESGMPNNRFLAERTGGTYSTLKVQPAELEDSGVYFCASSQDVSWALNEQFFGPGTRLTVL.

CDR3 amino acids: CASSYGGNTEAFF. DNA of the CDR3: TGTGCCAGCAGCTACGGCGGGAACACTGAAGCTTTCTTT. The chain couples TRBV11-2 to TRBJ1-1; D is uncertain. The CDR3 length is 13 residues. Germline values: CDR1 SGHAT, CDR2 FQNNGV. V lost 4 bases and J 1 base, leaving 7 bases between the germline ends.

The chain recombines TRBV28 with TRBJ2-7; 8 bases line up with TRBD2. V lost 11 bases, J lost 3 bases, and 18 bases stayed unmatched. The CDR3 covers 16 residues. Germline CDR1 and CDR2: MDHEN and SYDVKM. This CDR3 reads CASSGGELREFYEQYF. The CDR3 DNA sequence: TGTGCCTCTTCCGGGGGGGAATTGCGTGAATTCTACGAGCAGTACTTC.

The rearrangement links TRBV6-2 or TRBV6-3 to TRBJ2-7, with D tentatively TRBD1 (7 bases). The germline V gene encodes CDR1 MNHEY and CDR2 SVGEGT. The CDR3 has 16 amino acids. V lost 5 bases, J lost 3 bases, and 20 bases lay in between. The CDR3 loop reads CASSIRGAGVNYEQYF. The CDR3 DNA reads TGTGCCAGCAGTATCAGGGGGGCAGGAGTGAACTACGAGCAGTACTTC.

The CDR3 DNA follows: TGTGCCAGCAGCTTAGGGACAGGGGTACCCTACGAGCAGTACTTC. Its translation is CASSLGTGVPYEQYF. The chain recombines TRBV7-3 with TRBJ2-7; TRBD1 matches 10 bases. Germline trimming cut 2 bases from V and 2 bases from J; bases unmatched to any gene: 3. The V gene's germline CDR1 is SGHTA and CDR2 FQGTGA. CDR3 length equals 15 residues. The variable domain in full, with the rest retrieved from reference TRBV7-3 and TRBJ2-7, is GAGVSQTPSNKVTEKGKYVELRCDPISGHTALYWYRQSLGQGPEFLIYFQGTGAADDSGLPNDRFFAVRPEGSVSTLKIQRTERGDSAVYLCASSLGTGVPYEQYFGPGTRLTVT.